The present TCR beta chain was sequenced within a study of tumour-infiltrating T cells in Burkitt lymphoma. Across the whole study: Survival, overall and progression-free, tracked with productive clonality.

The protocol was immunoSEQ multiplex PCR, while the TCRdb copy is restricted to in-frame clones and leaves out a portion. This table has some 5,100 clones, less than 20% appearing once. The TCR comes from a human donor with diffuse large B-cell lymphoma. The material sequenced was tumor tissue.

The CDR3 region is CASSVGQSSYNEQFF. The CDR3 DNA reads as TGTGCCAGCAGCGTAGGACAGAGCTCCTACAATGAGCAGTTCTTC. V usage is TRBV9 and J usage is TRBJ2-1; a possible D gene is TRBD1 (5 bases). The CDR3 loop spans 15 amino acids. Germline assignment: CDR1 SGDLS and CDR2 YYNGEE. The V and J ends lost 0 bases and 0 bases respectively, with 7 bases between them.